This TCR beta chain came from a study of radiotherapy plus CTLA-4 blockade in lung cancer. Worth noting for this clone: Its target is not known.

Study findings and constraints: Peripheral blood showed expansion of tumor-derived TCR clones after radiotherapy and ipilimumab. Response was reportedly best predicted by early blood T cell clone dynamics, with interferon-beta.

V trimming: 4 bases; J trimming: 6 bases; junction bases outside the gene matches: 11. CDR3 length: 16 residues. The germline V gene has CDR1 MNHEY and CDR2 SMNVEV (reference sequence). Generated by immunoSEQ multiplex PCR, the TCRdb table keeps only in-frame clones and is missing some. Here the sample spans tens of thousands of clones, less than 80% being singletons. This TCR came from a human donor with non-small cell lung cancer that progressed on radiotherapy plus ipilimumab. Sample: peripheral blood, taken from a patient treated with radiotherapy plus ipilimumab. This chain uses TRBV27 with TRBJ1-1; the match to TRBD1 covers 10 bases. The CDR3 loop reads CASSSRTGGYLSEAFF. The DNA of the CDR3 is TGTGCCAGCAGTTCCCGGACAGGGGGGTATTTGTCTGAAGCTTTCTTT.